This T cell receptor beta chain came from a study of T cell responses to AZD1222 COVID-19 vaccine. This CDR3 has 13 residues. The germline CDR1 and CDR2 sequences are SGHRS and YFSETQ. Trimming cost V 1 base and J 2 bases, with 4 bases left between them. Data came from immunoSEQ multiplex PCR; TCRdb stores just in-frame clones and leaves some out. The sample holds over 100,000 clones, 70% to 90% seen once. The material was peripheral blood, obtained on day 0 of AZD1222 vaccination. This chain joins TRBV5-1 and TRBJ1-5; D is undetermined. The TCR was taken from an adult in good health. The CDR3 DNA reads as TGCGCCAGCAGCTTGAGTGGCAATCAGCCCCAGCATTTT. Residues: CASSLSGNQPQHF.